Presented here are 28 T cell receptor beta chains from one specimen sequenced in a study of blood T cell repertoires in COVID-19. Measured with immunoSEQ multiplex PCR; TCRdb has only the in-frame clones, and not every one. Of 80,000 to 100,000 clones in the sample, roughly 90% were seen once. Sequencing was performed on peripheral blood. Source of these receptors: a human donor with COVID-19, enrolled during active disease. The donor label of this sample is uncertain.

In this sample, this clone turned up once. The chain couples TRBV9 to TRBJ1-1, with 8 bases lining up with TRBD1. The CDR3 loop spans 15 amino acids. Germline-derived CDR1 and CDR2 are SGDLS and YYNGEE. Trimming removed 4 bases from V and 3 bases from J; junction bases left unmatched: 8. CDR3 sequence reads: CASSTRTGKDTEAFF. CDR3 DNA sequence: TGTGCCAGCAGCACTAGGACAGGGAAGGACACTGAAGCTTTCTTT.

The chain recombines TRBV7-9 with TRBJ2-7; possibly TRBD1 for D (6 bases). V lost 2 bases, J lost 7 bases, and 12 bases lay in between. The CDR3 sequence is 13 residues long. Per the germline V gene, CDR1 is SEHNR and CDR2 is FQNEAQ (reference sequence). The CDR3 reads CASSLMGAGEQYF. As DNA, the CDR3 is TGTGCCAGCAGCTTAATGGGGGCTGGGGAGCAGTACTTC.

The CDR3 DNA is TGTGCCAGCAGCGCTAGCGGGAGCTCCTACAATGAGCAGTTCTTC. Protein product: CASSASGSSYNEQFF. V and J are TRBV7-8 and TRBJ2-1; TRBD2 matches 10 bases. Losses at the gene ends were 5 bases for V and 0 bases for J; bases not matched to a gene: 1. This CDR3 contains 15 residues. Germline V gives CDR1 SGHVS, CDR2 FQNEAQ.

The J gene is TRBJ2-3, the V gene TRBV7-9, with D unresolved. This CDR3 has 15 residues. V was pared by 1 base and J by 2 bases, with 10 bases between. Germline CDR1 reads SEHNR; CDR2 reads FQNEAQ (reference sequence). CDR3 DNA: TGTGCCAGCAGCTTAGTAGGAGTCTCCACAGATACGCAGTATTTT. This sequence encodes CASSLVGVSTDTQYF.

The chain carries TRBV12-5 and TRBJ2-1, with D possibly TRBD2 on 7 matching bases. Germline V CDR1 and CDR2: LGHNT, FRNRAP. The germline V and J ends were trimmed by 4 bases and 9 bases, with 16 bases remaining between them. This CDR3 region has 14 residues. CDR3 DNA: TGTGCTAGTGGTTATAGCCGGGGGGCCATTGAGCAGTTCTTC. It is translated as CASGYSRGAIEQFF. The entire variable domain, with the rest obtained from reference TRBV12-5 and TRBJ2-1, is as follows: DARVTQTPRHKVTEMGQEVTMRCQPILGHNTVFWYRQTMMQGLELLAYFRNRAPLDDSGMPKDRFSAEMPDATLATLKIQPSEPRDSAVYFCASGYSRGAIEQFFGPGTRLTVL.

This clone was counted once. The gene calls are TRBV9 and TRBJ1-1; 8 positions match TRBD1. This CDR3 region has 14 residues. Germline CDR1 and CDR2: SGDLS and YYNGEE. The ends lost 3 bases at V and 0 bases at J; junction bases unmatched: 1. CDR3 DNA: TGTGCCAGCAGCGGACAGGGGATGAACACTGAAGCTTTCTTT. Amino acid sequence: CASSGQGMNTEAFF.

The gene calls are TRBV3-1 (or the pseudogene TRBV3-2) and TRBJ1-2; the D is unclear. The CDR3 sequence is 13 residues long. The V end was cut by 8 bases, the J end by 2 bases, with 12 bases between. Germline V gene lookup returns CDR1 LGHDT and CDR2 YNNKEL (reference sequence). The CDR3 sequence is CASSRTENYGYTF. As DNA, the CDR3 is TGTGCCAGCTCTAGAACTGAGAACTATGGCTACACCTTC.

Of note for this clone: Sequence at one end of the junction differs from germline and may be a read error. The CDR3 DNA follows: TGCGCCAGCACCTTGGGACAGGGAACGTCTGGCTACACCTTC. Protein: CASTLGQGTSGYTF. This chain links TRBV5-1 with TRBJ1-2; 9 bases align to TRBD1. The V gene's germline CDR1 is SGHRS and CDR2 YFSETQ. The CDR3 is 14 residues long.

The V and J genes are TRBV10-2 and TRBJ1-5, with unresolved D. This CDR3 is 12 amino acids long. Trimming pared 8 bases from V and 2 bases from J, leaving 7 bases between. Per the germline V gene, CDR1 is WSHSY and CDR2 is SAAADI. Here the CDR3 DNA reads TGCGCCAGCTGCGGGGGCAATCAGCCCCAGCATTTT. Amino acid sequence: CASCGGNQPQHF.

J is TRBJ2-3 and V is TRBV19, with TRBD2 matching 7 bases. CDR1 is LNHDA and CDR2 is SQIVND in the germline V gene (reference sequence). The length of the CDR3 is 18 residues. Unmatched junction bases numbered 18, after V lost 5 bases and J lost 4 bases. The CDR3 loop is CASSDSWGGLKLADTQYF. CDR3 DNA sequence: TGTGCCAGTAGTGACTCCTGGGGGGGATTGAAACTGGCAGATACGCAGTATTTT.

This clone was found once. The chain couples TRBV18 to TRBJ2-1; 7 nucleotides match TRBD2. This CDR3 spans 15 amino acids. V shed 3 bases and J 7 bases; nucleotides not matched to a gene: 9. Looked up from germline, CDR1 is KGHSH and CDR2 is LQKENI. CDR3 sequence: CASSPPVREPNEQFF. As DNA, the CDR3 is TGTGCCAGCTCACCCCCAGTGCGGGAGCCTAATGAGCAGTTCTTC.

The chain links TRBV28 to TRBJ1-1; tentatively, D is TRBD1 (6 bases). Looked up from germline, CDR1 is MDHEN and CDR2 is SYDVKM. V lost 4 bases and J 3 bases, leaving 24 bases between the germline ends. This CDR3 has 18 amino acids. CDR3 protein: CASSYAMGGALFDTEAFF. CDR3 bases: TGTGCCAGCAGTTATGCGATGGGGGGGGCGCTTTTTGACACTGAAGCTTTCTTT.

This chain uses TRBV7-2 with TRBJ2-3; D gene ambiguous. Looked up from germline, CDR1 is SGHTA and CDR2 is FQGNSA. V was pared by 1 base and J by 5 bases, with 13 bases between. The CDR3 runs to 15 residues. CDR3 protein: CASSLVGSRGDTQYF. The CDR3 DNA follows: TGTGCCAGCAGCTTAGTGGGTAGCCGCGGAGATACGCAGTATTTT.

The chain is built from TRBV6-5 and TRBJ1-2; 7 nucleotides line up with TRBD1. Trimming took 1 base from V and 2 from J; bases not matched to a gene: 4. In germline, CDR1 is MNHEY, CDR2 SVGAGI. The CDR3 has 15 residues. In nucleotides, the CDR3 is TGTGCCAGCAGTTACTTGCCAGGGGGAAACTATGGCTACACCTTC. It encodes CASSYLPGGNYGYTF.

The rearrangement joins TRBV3-1 (or the pseudogene TRBV3-2) to TRBJ2-4; 7 nucleotides agree with TRBD1. With V trimmed by 1 base and J by 7 bases, 1 base remained unmatched. The germline CDR1 and CDR2 sequences are LGHDT and YNNKEL (reference sequence). There are 13 residues in the CDR3. CDR3 sequence reads: CASSQGDSNIQYF. CDR3 bases: TGTGCCAGCAGCCAAGGGGACAGTAACATTCAGTACTTC.

This chain connects TRBV5-6 to TRBJ1-5; D is perhaps TRBD1 (5 bases). V was cut by 0 bases and J by 6 bases, with 13 bases left in between. The CDR3 spans 15 residues. CDR1 SGHDT and CDR2 YYEEEE come from the germline V gene. The CDR3 is CASSLGQGAFQPQHF. As DNA, the CDR3 is TGTGCCAGCAGCTTGGGGCAGGGTGCGTTTCAGCCCCAGCATTTT.

The gene calls are TRBV18 and TRBJ2-3; no firm D call. The CDR3 spans 13 residues. Germline V CDR1 and CDR2: KGHSH, LQKENI. Trimming left V 3 bases short and J 2 bases short, with 6 bases between. The CDR3 sequence is CASSPELTDTQYF. Written as DNA, the CDR3 is TGTGCCAGCTCACCCGAACTCACAGATACGCAGTATTTT.

On this clone: This sample includes further DNA sequences coding for the same CDR3. The gene calls are TRBV20-1 and TRBJ1-5; 9 nucleotides align to TRBD1. Trimming took 3 bases from V and 7 from J; bases not matched to a gene: 4. The CDR3 is 13 residues long. Looked up from germline, CDR1 is DFQATT and CDR2 is SNEGSKA (reference sequence). The DNA for the CDR3 is TGCAGTGCTAGTACAGGGGGCAGGCAGCCCCAGCATTTT. Translated: CSASTGGRQPQHF.

This rearrangement joins TRBV15 to TRBJ2-3; D is unclear. The CDR3 has 12 amino acids. V shed 3 bases and J shed 7 bases, with 8 bases lying between them. Germline loops: CDR1 LNHNV, CDR2 YYDKDF (reference sequence). Here the CDR3 reads CATSSLPYTQYF. The DNA for the CDR3 is TGTGCCACCAGCAGCCTCCCCTATACGCAGTATTTT.

The gene calls are TRBV5-1 and TRBJ1-6, with D unresolved. Per germline, CDR1 SGHRS and CDR2 YFSETQ. CDR3 length: 14 residues. V was trimmed by 0 bases and J by 10 bases, leaving 11 bases between them. CDR3 in amino acids: CASSLAGVDSPLHF. The CDR3 nucleotides are TGCGCCAGCAGCTTGGCCGGGGTAGACTCACCCCTCCACTTT.

This chain connects TRBV28 to TRBJ2-7; TRBD1 might be the D (5 bases). Germline values: CDR1 MDHEN, CDR2 SYDVKM. The CDR3 length is 14 residues. V was clipped by 6 bases and J by 2 bases, with 14 bases between them. The CDR3 region has the DNA TGTGCCAGCAGCTCCCCAAGGGGCCCCTACGAGCAGTACTTC. Translated: CASSSPRGPYEQYF.

The CDR3 sequence is CASSWGGNTEAFF. As DNA, the CDR3 is TGTGCCAGCAGCTGGGGGGGGAACACTGAAGCTTTCTTT. The J gene is TRBJ1-1, the V gene TRBV11-2; D may be TRBD1 (5 bases). The length of the CDR3 is 13 residues. In germline, CDR1 is SGHAT, CDR2 FQNNGV. Trimming took 4 bases from V and 1 from J, leaving 7 bases between them.

The V call is TRBV24-1, the J call TRBJ1-5; D unresolved. This CDR3 contains 13 residues. Trimming shortened V by 7 bases and J by 4 bases, and 10 bases separated the two germline ends. Germline values: CDR1 KGHDR, CDR2 SFDVKD. This chain's CDR3 is CATSATSNQPQHF. CDR3 coding DNA: TGTGCCACCAGCGCTACCTCGAATCAGCCCCAGCATTTT.

This chain's CDR3 is CASSPYTGGWPNTEAFF. The CDR3 nucleotides read TGCGCCAGCAGTCCCTATACAGGGGGCTGGCCGAACACTGAAGCTTTCTTT. The chain carries TRBV5-1 and TRBJ1-1, with 9 bases lining up with TRBD1. Per the germline V gene, CDR1 is SGHRS and CDR2 is YFSETQ. V was clipped by 5 bases and J by 1 base; unmatched bases: 12. This CDR3 contains 17 residues.

V gene TRBV12-3 or TRBV12-4 combines with J gene TRBJ1-2, with D possibly being TRBD1 (5 bases). This CDR3 contains 13 residues. The V gene lost 8 bases and the J gene lost 3 bases, with 13 bases spanning the gap. CDR3 nucleotides: TGTGCCAGCTCCGACCCGGGGGACTATGGCTACACCTTC. The encoded protein is CASSDPGDYGYTF.

The V and J genes are TRBV3-1 (or the pseudogene TRBV3-2) and TRBJ1-1; D call uncertain. With 0 bases removed from V and 8 bases from J, the gap between germline ends came to 10 bases. The CDR3 contains 13 residues. Per germline, CDR1 LGHDT and CDR2 YNNKEL (reference sequence). For the CDR3, the DNA is TGTGCCAGCAGCCAAGATGAATGGAGAGAAGCTTTCTTT. Translation: CASSQDEWREAFF.

The chain joins TRBV21-1 to TRBJ1-5; the table calls TRBD1, which could not be checked here. TRBV21-1 is a documented pseudogene. This CDR3 is built from 19 residues. The chain's CDR3 is CASSRPGTGKKESNQPQHF. The CDR3 nucleotides read TGTGCCAGCAGCCGCCCCGGGACAGGGAAAAAGGAAAGCAATCAGCCCCAGCATTTT.

The V call is TRBV3-1 (or the pseudogene TRBV3-2), the J call TRBJ1-1, with 8 nucleotides matching TRBD1. CDR3 length: 14 residues. Germline trimming cut 1 base from V and 6 bases from J; bases unmatched to any gene: 4. Germline loops: CDR1 LGHDT, CDR2 YNNKEL (reference sequence). CDR3 loop: CASSQVRGHSEAFF. CDR3 DNA sequence: TGTGCCAGCAGCCAAGTCAGGGGGCACTCTGAAGCTTTCTTT.